This T cell receptor beta chain was profiled in a study of blood T cells in healthy people across ages. With a J-beta primer mix and a sample-barcoded 5' primer, a second PCR ran about 6 to 11 cycles. TCRdb reanalysed the 5' RACE reads using MiXCR and keeps one entry per CDR3 protein. The sample lists under 950,000 distinct CDR3 sequences; 22% were seen once. General study results and limits: The study found more naive CD4+ cells and higher diversity in long-lived than aged donors.

This clonotype has just a few counts. Antigen specificity is unknown. The sequence came from a man in his sixties or seventies in good health. The specimen was blood.

The CDR3 DNA reads TGTGCCAGCAGCGCCACTCTTCAGGGGTTTTATCAGTTCTTC. It is translated as CASSATLQGFYQFF. This chain joins TRBV5-5 and TRBJ2-1, with D perhaps TRBD1 (6 bases). This CDR3 has 14 residues. CDR1 SGHKS and CDR2 YYEKEE come from the germline V gene (reference sequence). V shed 4 bases and J shed 13 bases, with 21 bases lying between them.